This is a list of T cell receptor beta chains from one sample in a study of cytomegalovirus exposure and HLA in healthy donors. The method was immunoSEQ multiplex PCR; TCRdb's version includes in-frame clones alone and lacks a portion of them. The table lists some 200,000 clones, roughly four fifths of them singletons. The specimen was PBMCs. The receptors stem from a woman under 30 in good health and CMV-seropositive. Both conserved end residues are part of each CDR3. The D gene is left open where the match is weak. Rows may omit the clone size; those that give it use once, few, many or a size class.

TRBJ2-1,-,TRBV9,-,CASSPGGNEQFF,TGTGCCAGCAGCCCCGGCGGCAATGAGCAGTTCTTC
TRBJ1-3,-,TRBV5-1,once,CASSLAGGLNTIYF,TGCGCCAGCAGCTTGGCGGGGGGTCTAAACACCATATATTTT
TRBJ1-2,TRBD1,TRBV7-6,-,CASSSGAGGEDGYTF,TGTGCCAGCAGCTCCGGCGCAGGGGGCGAGGATGGCTACACCTTC
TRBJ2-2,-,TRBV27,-,CASSSTPGGLTGELFF,TGTGCCAGCAGTTCGACCCCAGGGGGGCTGACCGGGGAGCTGTTTTTT
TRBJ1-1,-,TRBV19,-,CASGNWRVNTEAFF,TGTGCCAGTGGAAATTGGAGAGTGAACACTGAAGCTTTCTTT
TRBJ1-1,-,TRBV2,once,CASSGSEGLTEAFF,TGTGCCAGCAGTGGGTCGGAGGGGCTCACTGAAGCTTTCTTT
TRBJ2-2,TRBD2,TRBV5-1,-,CASSPQTSGGFGELFF,TGCGCCAGCAGCCCCCAGACTAGCGGGGGTTTCGGGGAGCTGTTTTTT
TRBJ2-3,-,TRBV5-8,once,CASSLSQGFTDTQYF,TGTGCCAGCAGCTTGTCTCAGGGGTTCACAGATACGCAGTATTTT
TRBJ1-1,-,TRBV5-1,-,CASSVGGMGPTTEAFF,TGCGCCAGCAGCGTGGGGGGCATGGGGCCAACGACTGAAGCTTTCTTT
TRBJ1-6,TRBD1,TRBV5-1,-,CASSLGDSSSPLHF,TGCGCCAGCAGCTTGGGGGACAGCTCATCACCCCTCCACTTT
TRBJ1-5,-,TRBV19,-,CASSLALGGNQPQHF,TGTGCCAGTAGTCTGGCGCTGGGCGGCAATCAGCCCCAGCATTTT
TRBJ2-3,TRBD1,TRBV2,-,CASSGDRGTDTQYF,TGTGCCAGCAGCGGGGACAGGGGCACAGATACGCAGTATTTT
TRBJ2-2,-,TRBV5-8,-,CASRNAGASITGELFF,TGTGCCAGCAGAAACGCAGGGGCGTCGATCACCGGGGAGCTGTTTTTT
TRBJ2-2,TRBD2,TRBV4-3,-,CASSQEAGVTGELFF,TGCGCCAGCAGCCAGGAAGCGGGGGTCACCGGGGAGCTGTTTTTT
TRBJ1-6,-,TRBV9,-,CASSVESGRGYNSPLHF,TGTGCCAGCAGCGTAGAGTCCGGTCGCGGCTATAATTCACCCCTCCACTTT
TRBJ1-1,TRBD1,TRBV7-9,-,CASSESGTGNTEAFF,TGTGCCAGCAGCGAATCCGGGACAGGGAACACTGAAGCTTTCTTT
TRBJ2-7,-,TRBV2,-,CASSDWGDPLEQYF,TGTGCCAGCAGTGATTGGGGGGACCCCTTGGAGCAGTACTTC
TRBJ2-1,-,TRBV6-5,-,CASSYSNGLLSGEQFF,TGTGCCAGCAGTTACTCGAACGGACTACTTTCGGGTGAGCAGTTCTTC
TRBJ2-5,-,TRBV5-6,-,CASSLGDAGGETQYF,TGTGCCAGCAGCTTGGGGGACGCCGGGGGAGAGACCCAGTACTTC
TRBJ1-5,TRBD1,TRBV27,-,CASRTTGGGTQHF,TGTGCCAGCAGGACGACAGGGGGCGGTACCCAGCATTTT
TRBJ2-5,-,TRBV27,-,CASRTGTLYQETQYF,TGTGCCAGCAGAACCGGGACTCTGTACCAAGAGACCCAGTACTTC
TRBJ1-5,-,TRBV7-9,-,CASSRDDQPQHF,TGTGCCAGCAGCCGAGATGATCAGCCCCAGCATTTT
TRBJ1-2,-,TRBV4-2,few,CASGPTSRQPYGYTF,TGTGCCAGTGGCCCAACATCCCGACAGCCTTATGGCTACACCTTC
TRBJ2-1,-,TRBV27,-,CASAQGTDNEQFF,TGTGCCAGCGCCCAGGGGACGGACAATGAGCAGTTCTTC
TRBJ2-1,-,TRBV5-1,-,CASSEQGNNEQFF,TGCGCCAGCAGCGAACAGGGTAACAATGAGCAGTTCTTC
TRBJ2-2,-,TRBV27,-,CASSPLETGELFF,TGTGCCAGCAGTCCACTCGAAACCGGGGAGCTGTTTTTT
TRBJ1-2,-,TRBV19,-,CASSGTFTNYGYTF,TGTGCCAGTTCCGGGACATTCACTAACTATGGCTACACCTTC
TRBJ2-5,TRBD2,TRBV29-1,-,CSVEGLAGVLQETQYF,TGCAGCGTTGAGGGCCTAGCGGGGGTCCTACAAGAGACCCAGTACTTC
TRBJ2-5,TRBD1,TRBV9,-,CASSAQPGGTGRETQYF,TGTGCCAGCAGCGCCCAGCCGGGCGGGACAGGGAGGGAGACCCAGTACTTC
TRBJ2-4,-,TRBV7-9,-,CASSPPRAKNIQYF,TGTGCCAGCAGCCCCCCCAGGGCCAAAAACATTCAGTACTTC
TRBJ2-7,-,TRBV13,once,CASSLSFRELSYEQYF,TGTGCCAGCAGCTTATCTTTTCGGGAGCTATCCTACGAGCAGTACTTC
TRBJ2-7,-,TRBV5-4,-,CASSWTQGSEQYF,TGTGCCAGCAGCTGGACACAGGGCTCCGAGCAGTACTTC
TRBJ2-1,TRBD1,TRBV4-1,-,CASSQVIRGRNEQFF,TGCGCCAGCAGCCAAGTAATCAGGGGGCGGAATGAGCAGTTCTTC
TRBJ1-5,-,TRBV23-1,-,CASSQSSRTVIPQHF,TGCGCCAGCAGTCAATCGAGTAGGACAGTTATTCCCCAGCATTTT
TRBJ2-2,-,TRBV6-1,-,CASTKAGQGGTGELFF,TGTGCCAGCACTAAAGCGGGGCAGGGGGGCACCGGGGAGCTGTTTTTT
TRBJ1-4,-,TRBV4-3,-,CASSQYTGSPEKLFF,TGCGCCAGCAGCCAATATACAGGTTCTCCTGAAAAACTGTTTTTT
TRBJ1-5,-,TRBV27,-,CASSQLRGGKNQPQHF,TGTGCCAGCAGTCAGCTTAGGGGCGGGAAAAATCAACCCCAGCATTTT